This T cell receptor (beta chain) was profiled in a study of cytomegalovirus exposure and HLA in healthy donors. On the study more broadly: Among the approximately 370 donors who were genotyped, about 86% fell in the genetic ancestry cluster that is associated with self-reported Caucasian donors.

Study-wide points: HLA-A and HLA-B allele assignments for most subjects were reportedly predicted accurately using TCR beta sequences. In a later analysis, a missense DCLRE1C variant was linked to TCR beta V- and J-gene trimming. Relative to the approximately 700-donor mean, N-insertions were reportedly fewer in an Asian-associated ancestry cluster in a later analysis.

In the PCR, 60 Vbeta and 13 Jbeta primers were used. Repertoires were generated with immunoSEQ multiplex PCR, while TCRdb's copy carries only in-frame clones and drops some. This sample carries approximately 100,000 clones, approximately 72% of them seen once, and the ten largest clones take 1.9%. Concerning this clone itself: The target antigen is unknown.

V dropped 2 bases and J dropped 2; count of bases not matched to a gene: 3. Germline loops: CDR1 SGDLS, CDR2 YYNGEE. This CDR3 spans 15 amino acids. V gene TRBV9 combines with J gene TRBJ2-2; 7 bases are shared with TRBD1. Input material: PBMCs. The origin of this receptor is a middle-aged woman in good health and CMV-seronegative. The CDR3 DNA reads as TGTGCCAGCAGCGTGGGACAGACAAACACCGGGGAGCTGTTTTTT. Its translation: CASSVGQTNTGELFF.